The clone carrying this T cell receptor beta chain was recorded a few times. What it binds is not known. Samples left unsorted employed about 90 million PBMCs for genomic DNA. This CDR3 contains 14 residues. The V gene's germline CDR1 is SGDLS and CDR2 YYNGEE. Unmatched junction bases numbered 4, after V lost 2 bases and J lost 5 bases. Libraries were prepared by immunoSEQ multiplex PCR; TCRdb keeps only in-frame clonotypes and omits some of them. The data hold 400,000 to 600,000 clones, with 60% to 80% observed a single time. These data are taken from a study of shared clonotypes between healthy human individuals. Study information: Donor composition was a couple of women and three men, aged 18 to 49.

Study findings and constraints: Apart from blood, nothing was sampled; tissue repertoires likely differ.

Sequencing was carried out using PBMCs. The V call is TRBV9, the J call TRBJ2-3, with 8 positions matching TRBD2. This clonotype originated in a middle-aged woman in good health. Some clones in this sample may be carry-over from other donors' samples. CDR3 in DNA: TGTGCCAGCAGCGTTAGCGGGAATAAAGATACGCAGTATTTT. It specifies CASSVSGNKDTQYF.